These 10 T cell receptor beta chains were all obtained from the same sample, sequenced in a study of blood T cell repertoires in COVID-19. Method: immunoSEQ multiplex PCR; TCRdb's copy keeps in-frame clones and lacks some. The sample records about 670,000 clones, 90% being singletons. The specimen was peripheral blood. The origin of the receptors is a woman between 18 and 29 years old with acute or convalescent COVID-19.

This chain joins TRBV18 and TRBJ2-3; D not resolved. Looked up from germline, CDR1 is KGHSH and CDR2 is LQKENI. V was shortened by 2 bases and J by 5 bases, with 20 bases between the two germline ends. The CDR3 runs to 17 residues. The CDR3 DNA is TGTGCCAGCTCACCAGAAACAGCTACGGTGATGGGAGATACGCAGTATTTT. Its translation: CASSPETATVMGDTQYF.

The gene calls are TRBV28 and TRBJ1-2; 7 bases line up with TRBD1. The CDR3 consists of 12 residues. The V gene end was trimmed by 5 bases and the J gene end by 8 bases; junction bases not matched to a gene: 5. Germline values: CDR1 MDHEN, CDR2 SYDVKM. The CDR3 here is CASSSTGEGYTF. The CDR3 region has the DNA TGTGCCAGCAGTAGTACAGGGGAGGGCTACACCTTC.

The rearrangement links TRBV5-4 to TRBJ1-6; the match to TRBD1 covers 8 bases. The V gene's germline CDR1 is SGHNT and CDR2 YYREEE (reference sequence). This CDR3 is 15 amino acids long. The J segment lost 7 bases and the V segment lost 2 bases, leaving 5 bases of the junction unmatched. The CDR3, as DNA: TGTGCCAGCAGCTTATCAGGGGGCGGGAATTCACCCCTCCACTTT. Translating gives CASSLSGGGNSPLHF.

V usage is TRBV7-3 and J usage is TRBJ2-7, with D possibly matching TRBD1 (5 bases). V was pared by 5 bases and J by 4 bases, with 12 bases between. This CDR3 is 13 amino acids long. CDR1 and CDR2 (germline): SGHTA, FQGTGA. The CDR3 sequence is CASSLKRGYEQYF. In DNA, the CDR3 is TGTGCCAGCAGCCTTAAAAGGGGATACGAGCAGTACTTC.

The sample holds a few counts of this clone. The V and J genes are TRBV6-1 and TRBJ1-1; D possibly corresponds to TRBD1 (6 bases). CDR3 length: 16 residues. From germline, CDR1 is MNHNS and CDR2 SASEGT. The V end lost 4 bases, the J end lost 5 bases, and 20 bases lay between the germline ends. The DNA of the CDR3 is TGTGCCAGCAGTGTTGGAACAGGGACGGGTGGGACTGAAGCTTTCTTT. Residues: CASSVGTGTGGTEAFF.

The chain has TRBV5-1 and TRBJ1-2, with D uncertain. This CDR3 spans 14 amino acids. Germline values: CDR1 SGHRS, CDR2 YFSETQ. V dropped 2 bases and J dropped 1 base, with 9 bases sitting between them. The DNA for the CDR3 is TGCGCCAGCAGCTTACACGATATTAACTATGGCTACACCTTC. Translated: CASSLHDINYGYTF.

This clone has only one observation. The V call is TRBV7-6, the J call TRBJ1-3; possible D gene TRBD1, 6 bases. The CDR3 consists of 16 residues. Germline assignment: CDR1 SGHVS and CDR2 FNYEAQ. The V gene lost 5 bases and the J gene lost 0 bases, with 14 bases spanning the gap. The CDR3 DNA reads as TGTGCCAGCAGCAAACAGGGATCTCGCTCTGGAAACACCATATATTTT. It specifies CASSKQGSRSGNTIYF.

In nucleotides, the CDR3 is TGCGCCAGCAGCCAAGTAGCGGGGGGGCAAGCCTACGAGCAGTACTTC. It codes for CASSQVAGGQAYEQYF. The chain recombines TRBV4-1 with TRBJ2-7; 11 positions match TRBD2. The CDR3 spans 16 residues. Unmatched junction bases numbered 4, after V lost 1 base and J lost 2 bases. Germline lookup yields CDR1 MGHRA and CDR2 YSYEKL.

The chain links TRBV5-1 to TRBJ1-2; D gene uncertain. This CDR3 is built from 16 residues. Trimming shortened V by 0 bases and J by 2 bases, and 14 bases separated the two germline ends. Per the germline V gene, CDR1 is SGHRS and CDR2 is YFSETQ. CDR3 coding DNA: TGCGCCAGCAGCTTGGAAGGGCCGGGGAGGAACTATGGCTACACCTTC. Its protein product is CASSLEGPGRNYGYTF.

The genes are TRBV28 and TRBJ2-6; a weak D match, TRBD2 (6 bases). Germline-derived CDR1 and CDR2 are MDHEN and SYDVKM. V lost 5 bases, J lost 2 bases, and 10 bases lay in between. The CDR3 spans 15 residues. The CDR3 here is CASSLWGAGANVLTF. The DNA for the CDR3 is TGTGCCAGCAGTCTCTGGGGGGCTGGGGCCAACGTCCTGACTTTC.